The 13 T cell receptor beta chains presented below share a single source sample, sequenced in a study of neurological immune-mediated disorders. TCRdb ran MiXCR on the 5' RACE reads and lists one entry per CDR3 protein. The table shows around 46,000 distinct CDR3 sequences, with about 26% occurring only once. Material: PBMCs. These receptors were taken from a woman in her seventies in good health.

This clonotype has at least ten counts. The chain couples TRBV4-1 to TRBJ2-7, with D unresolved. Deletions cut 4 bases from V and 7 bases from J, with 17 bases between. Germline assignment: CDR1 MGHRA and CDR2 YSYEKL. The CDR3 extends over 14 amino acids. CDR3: CASSRPTPGSEQYF. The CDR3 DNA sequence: TGCGCCAGCAGCCGCCCCACCCCAGGTAGTGAGCAGTACTTC.

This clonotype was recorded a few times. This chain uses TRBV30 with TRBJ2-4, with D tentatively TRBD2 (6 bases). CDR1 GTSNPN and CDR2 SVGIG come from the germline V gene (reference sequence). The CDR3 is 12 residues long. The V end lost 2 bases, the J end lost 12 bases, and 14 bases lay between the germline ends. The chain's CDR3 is CAWSPPGRNQYF. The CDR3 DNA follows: TGTGCCTGGAGTCCCCCGGGGAGGAATCAGTACTTC.

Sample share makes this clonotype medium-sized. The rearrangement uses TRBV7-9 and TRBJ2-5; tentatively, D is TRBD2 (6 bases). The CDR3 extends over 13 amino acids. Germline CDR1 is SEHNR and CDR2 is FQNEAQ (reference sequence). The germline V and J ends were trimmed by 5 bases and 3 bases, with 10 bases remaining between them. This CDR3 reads CASSRLGEETQYF. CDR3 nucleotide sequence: TGTGCCAGCAGCCGACTAGGCGAAGAGACCCAGTACTTC.

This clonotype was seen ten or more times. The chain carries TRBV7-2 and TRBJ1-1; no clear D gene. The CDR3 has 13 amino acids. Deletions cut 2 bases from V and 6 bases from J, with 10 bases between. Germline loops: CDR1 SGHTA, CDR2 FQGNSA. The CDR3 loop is CASSLYPSPEAFF. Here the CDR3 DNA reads TGTGCCAGCAGCTTATACCCCAGCCCTGAAGCTTTCTTT.

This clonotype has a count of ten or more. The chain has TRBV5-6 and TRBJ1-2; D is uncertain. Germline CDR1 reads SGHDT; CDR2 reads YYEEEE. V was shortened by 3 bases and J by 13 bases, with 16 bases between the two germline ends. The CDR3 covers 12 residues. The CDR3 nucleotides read TGTGCCAGCAGCTCGTATCTAACGGGATCCACCTTC. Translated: CASSSYLTGSTF.

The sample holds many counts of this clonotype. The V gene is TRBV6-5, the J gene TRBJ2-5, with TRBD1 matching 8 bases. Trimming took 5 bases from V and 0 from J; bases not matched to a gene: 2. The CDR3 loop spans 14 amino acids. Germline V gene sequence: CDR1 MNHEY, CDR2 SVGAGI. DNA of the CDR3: TGTGCCAGCAGTAAGGACAGGGACCAAGAGACCCAGTACTTC. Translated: CASSKDRDQETQYF.

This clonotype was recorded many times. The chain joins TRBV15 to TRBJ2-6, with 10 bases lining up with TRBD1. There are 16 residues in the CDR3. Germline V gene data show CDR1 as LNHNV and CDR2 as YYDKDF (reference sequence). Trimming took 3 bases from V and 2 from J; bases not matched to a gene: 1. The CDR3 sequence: CATSRDRGAGANVLTF. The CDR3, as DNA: TGTGCCACCAGCAGGGACAGGGGGGCTGGGGCCAACGTCCTGACTTTC.

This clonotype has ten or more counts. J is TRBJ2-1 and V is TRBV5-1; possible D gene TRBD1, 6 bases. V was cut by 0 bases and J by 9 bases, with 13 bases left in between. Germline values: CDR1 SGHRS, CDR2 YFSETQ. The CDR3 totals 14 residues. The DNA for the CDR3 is TGCGCCAGCAGCTTGGAGGTCCCAGGGGCTGAGCAGTTCTTC. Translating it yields CASSLEVPGAEQFF.

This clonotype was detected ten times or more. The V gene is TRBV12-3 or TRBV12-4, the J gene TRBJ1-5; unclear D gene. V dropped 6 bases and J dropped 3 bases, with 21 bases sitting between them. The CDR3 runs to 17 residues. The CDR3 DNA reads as TGTGCCAGCAGACTTGGCACAGTAGGGTGGAACAATCAGCCCCAGCATTTT. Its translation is CASRLGTVGWNNQPQHF.

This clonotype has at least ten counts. The CDR3 bases are TGTGCCAGCACCCTATACGCTACCTACAATGAGCAGTTCTTC. As protein: CASTLYATYNEQFF. The chain employs TRBV27 and TRBJ2-1; D is ambiguous. The V gene lost 7 bases and the J gene lost 2 bases, with 12 bases spanning the gap. This CDR3 has 14 residues. From germline, CDR1 is MNHEY and CDR2 SMNVEV (reference sequence).

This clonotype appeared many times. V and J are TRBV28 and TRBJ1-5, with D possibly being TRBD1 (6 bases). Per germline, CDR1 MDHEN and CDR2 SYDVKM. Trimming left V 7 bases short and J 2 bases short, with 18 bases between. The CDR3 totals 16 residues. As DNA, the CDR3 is TGTGCCAGCACCACAGGGAACTCTGCGGGCAATCAGCCCCAGCATTTT. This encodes CASTTGNSAGNQPQHF.

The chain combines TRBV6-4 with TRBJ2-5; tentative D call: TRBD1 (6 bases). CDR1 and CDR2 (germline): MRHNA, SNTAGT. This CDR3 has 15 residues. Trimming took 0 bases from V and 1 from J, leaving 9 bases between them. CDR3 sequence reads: CASSDSAGAQETQYF. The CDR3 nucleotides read TGTGCCAGCAGTGACTCAGCAGGGGCCCAAGAGACCCAGTACTTC.

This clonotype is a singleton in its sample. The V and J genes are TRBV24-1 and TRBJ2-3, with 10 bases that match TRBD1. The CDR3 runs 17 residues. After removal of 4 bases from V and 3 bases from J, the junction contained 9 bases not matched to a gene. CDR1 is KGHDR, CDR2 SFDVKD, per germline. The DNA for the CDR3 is TGTGCCACCAGTGACATACGGGACAGGGGTGTGACAGATACGCAGTATTTT. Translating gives CATSDIRDRGVTDTQYF.